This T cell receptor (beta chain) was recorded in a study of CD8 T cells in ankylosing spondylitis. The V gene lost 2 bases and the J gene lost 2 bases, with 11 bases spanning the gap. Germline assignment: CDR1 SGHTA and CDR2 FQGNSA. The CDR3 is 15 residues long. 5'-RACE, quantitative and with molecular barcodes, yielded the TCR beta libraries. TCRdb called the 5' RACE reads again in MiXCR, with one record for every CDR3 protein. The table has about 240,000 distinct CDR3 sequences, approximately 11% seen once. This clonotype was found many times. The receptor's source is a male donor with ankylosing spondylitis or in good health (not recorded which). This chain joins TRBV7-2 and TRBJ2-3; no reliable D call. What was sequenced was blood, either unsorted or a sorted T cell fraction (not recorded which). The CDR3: CASSLLGRITDTQYF. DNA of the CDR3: TGTGCCAGCAGCTTACTCGGACGGATCACAGATACGCAGTATTTT.